Sequencing of this T cell receptor (beta chain) was carried out in a study of metastatic and nonmetastatic thyroid tumors. As for the study in general: Samples came from malignant and benign thyroid patients, and repertoires were compared across blood and tumor or nodule tissue.

Findings of the study overall: It was reported that TCR beta diversity was significantly higher in malignant thyroid tumors than benign nodules, in blood and tumor.

The length of the CDR3 is 15 residues. V was pared by 4 bases and J by 1 base, with 14 bases between. Not a single patient had been given any form of treatment at any point before undergoing thyroid surgery. The sample holds many counts of this clone. Its antigen is not known. Study processing details: Across clinicopathological groups, CDR3 differences served as the basis for building a distant-metastasis classifier for papillary thyroid cancer. MiXCR reprocessed the PCR reads for TCRdb. TCRdb, not the original authors, processed these V and J calls. Here the sample spans 30,000 or so clones, roughly 25% being singletons.

This clonotype originated in a female donor with papillary thyroid cancer or a benign thyroid nodule (not recorded which). Some clones in this sample may be carry-over from other donors' samples. This chain uses TRBV5-7 with TRBJ2-5; D is possibly TRBD1 or TRBD2 (5 bases each). TRBV5-7 is an ORF, and what it does is uncertain. Specimen: blood. The CDR3 DNA reads TGTGCCAGCAGCAGAGGACGGGGCCTCCAAGAGACCCAGTACTTC. Encoded protein: CASSRGRGLQETQYF.